This TCR beta chain appears in the sequencing data of a study of regulatory T cells in long-lasting Graves disease. Whole-study context: Positivity for TSH receptor antibodies plus over 5 years of antithyroid drugs meant persistent Graves' disease. The study's findings and limits: The study examined only peripheral blood, not thyroid tissue. The sample size was small, and this may have reduced accuracy.

As regards this clonotype: The antigen is not known.

The time point here: persistent/refractory GD, antithyroid drugs over 5 years with positive TRAb. RNA isolated from PBMCs was used to make the TCR library. Construction of TCR beta libraries relied on iRepertoire HTBI primers and on Arm-PCR targeting CDR3 regions. In the original analysis: Taken together, the samples had 60 to 80 TRBV and more than 12 TRBJ segments identified. One entry per CDR3 protein, called by TCRdb with MiXCR from the multiplex PCR reads. These V and J calls derive from TCRdb rather than the authors' analysis. The sample has around 500,000 distinct CDR3 sequences; less than 25% are singletons. CDR3 length: 16 amino acids. Germline-derived CDR1 and CDR2 are MNHEY and SVGEGT. Trimming stripped 2 bases from V and 0 bases from J, with 10 bases between.

This sample comprised peripheral blood mononuclear cells (PBMCs), obtained when the disease was refractory, from a patient treated with antithyroid drugs. This sequence originates from a female donor with Graves disease. The chain has TRBV6-2 or TRBV6-3 and TRBJ2-2; maybe TRBD2 (5 bases). The CDR3 nucleotides read TGTGCCAGCAGTTACCCCCAGCGGTCGAACACCGGGGAGCTGTTTTTT. Its protein is CASSYPQRSNTGELFF.